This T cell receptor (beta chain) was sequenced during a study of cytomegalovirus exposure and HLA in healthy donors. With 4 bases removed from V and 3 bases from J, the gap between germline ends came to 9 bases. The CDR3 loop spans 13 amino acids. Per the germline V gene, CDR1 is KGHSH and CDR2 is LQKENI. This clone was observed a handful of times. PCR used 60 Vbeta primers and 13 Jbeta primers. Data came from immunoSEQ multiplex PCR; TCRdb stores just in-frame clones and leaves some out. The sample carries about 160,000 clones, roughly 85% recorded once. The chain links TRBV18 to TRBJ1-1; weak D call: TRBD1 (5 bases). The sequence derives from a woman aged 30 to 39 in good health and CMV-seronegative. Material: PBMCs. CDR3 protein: CASSQGFDTEAFF. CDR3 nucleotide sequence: TGTGCCAGCTCACAGGGGTTCGACACTGAAGCTTTCTTT.